The clone carrying this T cell receptor beta chain was picked up a small number of times. Its antigen is not identified. The data were obtained in a study of T cell responses to AZD1222 COVID-19 vaccine. TCRdb's table, derived via immunoSEQ multiplex PCR, lists solely in-frame clones and lacks some. The profile covers roughly 140,000 clones, with around 88% appearing a single time and around 2% taken by the ten largest. Overall study results and limits: When two AZD1222 doses had been given, Spike-specific TCR breadth and depth rose.

With 5 bases removed from V and 3 bases from J, the gap between germline ends came to 10 bases. Germline assignment: CDR1 GTSNPN and CDR2 SVGIG (reference sequence). This CDR3 spans 12 amino acids. The source of this sequence is an adult in good health. This chain links TRBV30 with TRBJ1-1, with a weak D call TRBD1 (6 bases). The source was peripheral blood, collected on day 0 of AZD1222 vaccination. CDR3 nucleotides: TGTGCCTGGGGGGACACTTACACTGAAGCTTTCTTT. This encodes CAWGDTYTEAFF. The complete variable domain, with remaining parts taken from reference TRBV30 and TRBJ1-1, reads SQTIHQWPATLVQPVGSPLSLECTVEGTSNPNLYWYRQAAGRGLQLLFYSVGIGQISSEVPQNLSASRPQDRQFILSSKKLLLSDSGFYLCAWGDTYTEAFFGQGTRLTVV.